The 24 T cell receptor beta chains below were found in one sample sequenced in a study of cytomegalovirus exposure and HLA in healthy donors (dated by TCRdb to 2016 to 2017). The library was generated by the immunoSEQ multiplex PCR assay. For the multiplex PCR, a mixture combining 60 forward primers for TCR Vbeta segments and 13 reverse primers for TCR Jbeta segments was used. In its TCRdb copy, this immuneACCESS table keeps in-frame sequences only and misses some clones. Where compared with another copy, unresolved V genes explain less than half of these, and the others have no known cause. This sample is represented by under 110,000 clones; about 85% of them were singletons. The top ten clones comprise approximately 3.9% of the sample. What was sequenced was PBMCs. Receptor source: a man aged 30-40 years in good health and CMV-seronegative.

This chain connects TRBV7-9 to TRBJ2-2; D gene unclear. Trimming shortened V by 2 bases and J by 2 bases, and 9 bases separated the two germline ends. The germline V gene has CDR1 SEHNR and CDR2 FQNEAQ (reference sequence). The CDR3 extends over 15 amino acids. CDR3 coding DNA: TGTGCCAGCAGCTTATCATCTAGAAACACCGGGGAGCTGTTTTTT. Translating gives CASSLSSRNTGELFF.

The gene calls are TRBV6-1 and TRBJ2-3; 8 nucleotides align to TRBD2. V lost 4 bases, J lost 14 bases, and 17 bases stayed unmatched. Germline V gives CDR1 MNHNS, CDR2 SASEGT. There are 15 residues in the CDR3. The chain's CDR3 is CASSGPSLSGGPRYF. The CDR3 DNA sequence: TGTGCCAGCAGTGGACCCTCTCTCAGCGGGGGCCCTCGGTATTTT.

This clone has only one observation. This chain connects TRBV2 to TRBJ2-1; 7 nucleotides match TRBD1. This CDR3 contains 14 residues. Per germline, CDR1 SNHLY and CDR2 FYNNEI. Trimming removed 6 bases from V and 4 bases from J; junction bases left unmatched: 6. The CDR3: CASSPGQLYNEQFF. The CDR3 region has the DNA TGTGCCAGCAGCCCGGGACAGTTATACAATGAGCAGTTCTTC.

This chain links TRBV9 with TRBJ2-3; TRBD2 matches at 7 bases. The V segment lost 3 bases and the J segment 8 bases; nucleotides outside the gene matches: 12. The germline CDR1 and CDR2 sequences are SGDLS and YYNGEE. This CDR3 is 15 amino acids long. The CDR3 is CASSAGGNPTSTQYF. The DNA of the CDR3 is TGTGCCAGCAGCGCCGGGGGGAACCCAACTTCTACGCAGTATTTT.

The rearrangement joins TRBV2 to TRBJ1-2; TRBD1 might be the D (5 bases). Deletions cut 2 bases from V and 0 bases from J, with 10 bases between. The CDR3 has 15 amino acids. Looked up from germline, CDR1 is SNHLY and CDR2 is FYNNEI. This CDR3 is CASSEIRAANYGYTF. In nucleotides, the CDR3 is TGTGCCAGCAGTGAAATCAGGGCCGCTAACTATGGCTACACCTTC.

The rearrangement joins TRBV5-3 to TRBJ2-1; D remains ambiguous. TRBV5-3 carries the ORF label, with uncertain function. V was cut by 0 bases and J by 7 bases, with 8 bases left in between. The CDR3 length is 13 residues. Here the CDR3 reads CARSLAQPNEQFF. CDR3 in DNA: TGTGCCAGAAGCTTGGCACAACCTAATGAGCAGTTCTTC.

The rearrangement joins TRBV6-5 to TRBJ2-7; 15 bases are a match to TRBD2. Trimming took 6 bases from V and 7 from J; bases not matched to a gene: 7. The CDR3 is 15 residues long. The germline CDR1 and CDR2 sequences are MNHEY and SVGAGI. CDR3 in amino acids: CASSRTSGGAGEQYF. CDR3 sequence (DNA): TGTGCCAGCAGCCGGACTAGCGGGGGGGCGGGGGAGCAGTACTTC.

The chain employs TRBV30 and TRBJ1-2; D is unresolved. This CDR3 has 16 amino acids. Trimming shortened V by 2 bases and J by 3 bases, and 19 bases separated the two germline ends. Germline-derived CDR1 and CDR2 are GTSNPN and SVGIG (reference sequence). In nucleotides, the CDR3 is TGTGCCTGGAGTTCCCGGGCCCCCGGGAAGGACTATGGCTACACCTTC. Translation gives CAWSSRAPGKDYGYTF.

This clone was recorded once. The chain combines TRBV7-9 with TRBJ2-3; tentative D call: TRBD2 (5 bases). Germline loops: CDR1 SEHNR, CDR2 FQNEAQ (reference sequence). The CDR3 covers 16 residues. Trimming stripped 5 bases from V and 4 bases from J, with 19 bases between. The chain's CDR3 is CASSNSARTGADTQYF. CDR3 in DNA: TGTGCCAGCAGCAACTCAGCCCGGACTGGAGCAGATACGCAGTATTTT.

This chain uses TRBV4-1 with TRBJ1-4; TRBD1 aligns across 7 bases. The CDR3 sequence is 14 residues long. Germline CDR1 reads MGHRA; CDR2 reads YSYEKL. Trimming cost V 0 bases and J 8 bases; bases outside gene matches: 3. Here the CDR3 reads CASSQERDSEKLFF. CDR3 in DNA: TGCGCCAGCAGCCAAGAAAGGGACAGCGAAAAACTGTTTTTT.

The chain carries TRBV7-6 and TRBJ2-7; 10 positions agree with TRBD2. Germline lookup yields CDR1 SGHVS and CDR2 FNYEAQ. The CDR3 sequence is 15 residues long. Germline trimming cut 1 base from V and 6 bases from J; bases unmatched to any gene: 6. CDR3 in amino acids: CASSLEALAGIEQYF. The CDR3 region has the DNA TGTGCCAGCAGCTTAGAGGCACTAGCGGGAATCGAGCAGTACTTC.

The chain has TRBV7-8 and TRBJ2-1; TRBD2 agrees at 10 bases. V was pared by 3 bases and J by 7 bases, with 3 bases of the junction left unmatched. The CDR3 is 14 amino acids. Germline CDR1 is SGHVS and CDR2 is FQNEAQ. The CDR3 nucleotides are TGTGCCAGCAGCTTCGCGGGACTAGCGAATGAGCAGTTCTTC. Protein: CASSFAGLANEQFF.

V usage is TRBV28 and J usage is TRBJ1-4, with 7 positions matching TRBD1. V lost 6 bases, J lost 6 bases, and 10 bases stayed unmatched. CDR1 MDHEN and CDR2 SYDVKM come from the germline V gene. This CDR3 comprises 15 residues. The DNA of the CDR3 is TGTGCCAGCAGGACGACAGGGCAAAGGGATGAAAAACTGTTTTTT. Translating it yields CASRTTGQRDEKLFF.

A few counts support this clone. This chain uses TRBV10-3 with TRBJ2-1; 7 bases line up with TRBD1. There are 11 residues in the CDR3. Looked up from germline, CDR1 is ENHRY and CDR2 is SYGVKD. Losses at the gene ends were 7 bases for V and 9 bases for J; bases not matched to a gene: 3. The CDR3 coding sequence is TGTGCCATCAAAACAGGGGTTGAGCAGTTCTTC. It encodes CAIKTGVEQFF.

This chain links TRBV9 with TRBJ1-1, with 7 bases that match TRBD1. Germline V lookup: CDR1 SGDLS, CDR2 YYNGEE. The V segment lost 0 bases and the J segment 0 bases; nucleotides outside the gene matches: 5. The CDR3 spans 16 residues. The CDR3 protein is CASSVEGDSMNTEAFF. The CDR3 nucleotides are TGTGCCAGCAGCGTAGAGGGGGACAGCATGAACACTGAAGCTTTCTTT.

This clone has just a few counts. The rearrangement joins TRBV6-1 to TRBJ1-4, with 7 bases identical to TRBD1. The V segment lost 5 bases and the J segment 6 bases; nucleotides outside the gene matches: 6. The CDR3 runs 14 residues. CDR1 and CDR2 from the germline V gene are MNHNS and SASEGT. The CDR3, as DNA: TGTGCCAGCAGTTTGACAGGGCTGGATGAAAAACTGTTTTTT. It translates to CASSLTGLDEKLFF.

The CDR3 loop reads CASSLEVGGTDTQYF. The CDR3 region has the DNA TGCGCCAGCAGCTTGGAGGTGGGAGGCACAGATACGCAGTATTTT. V is TRBV5-1 and J is TRBJ2-3, with D maybe TRBD2 (5 bases). This CDR3 spans 15 amino acids. The V gene lost 0 bases and the J gene lost 1 base, with 9 bases spanning the gap. Germline-derived CDR1 and CDR2 are SGHRS and YFSETQ.

The chain joins TRBV2 to TRBJ2-4, with 9 bases matching TRBD1. CDR3 length: 15 amino acids. V lost 6 bases, J lost 7 bases, and 10 bases stayed unmatched. Germline assignment: CDR1 SNHLY and CDR2 FYNNEI. CDR3 sequence (DNA): TGTGCCAGCAGCCTACAGGGGGCGCCTAAGAACATTCAGTACTTC. It codes for CASSLQGAPKNIQYF.

The V and J genes are TRBV25-1 and TRBJ2-7, with a possible D match to TRBD1 (6 bases). V was clipped by 5 bases and J by 6 bases, with 14 bases between them. The V gene's germline CDR1 is MGHDK and CDR2 SYGVNS. This CDR3 has 13 amino acids. DNA of the CDR3: TGTGCCAGCAGTACCCTAGGACAGTCCGAGCAGTACTTC. Amino acids: CASSTLGQSEQYF.

The chain links TRBV7-9 to TRBJ1-2, with D possibly TRBD1 on 6 matching bases. This CDR3 is built from 16 residues. CDR1 and CDR2 from the germline V gene are SEHNR and FQNEAQ (reference sequence). With 1 base removed from V and 2 bases from J, the gap between germline ends came to 14 bases. CDR3 bases: TGTGCCAGCAGCTTAGGGTTGGGCAGGGGAAACTATGGCTACACCTTC. It translates to CASSLGLGRGNYGYTF.

The V call is TRBV19, the J call TRBJ2-7; 7 positions agree with TRBD2. This CDR3 contains 15 residues. Per the germline V gene, CDR1 is LNHDA and CDR2 is SQIVND (reference sequence). The trim removed 5 bases at V and 2 bases at J, leaving 9 bases unmatched. CDR3 amino acids: CASSPREVPPYEQYF. The DNA of the CDR3 is TGTGCCAGTAGTCCCCGGGAGGTCCCGCCCTACGAGCAGTACTTC.

The CDR3 nucleotides read TGTGCCAGCAGTTTATTGCAGGGGGTTTCTAACTATGGCTACACCTTC. It is translated as CASSLLQGVSNYGYTF. The chain carries TRBV27 and TRBJ1-2, with TRBD1 matching over 7 bases. Germline assignment: CDR1 MNHEY and CDR2 SMNVEV (reference sequence). The CDR3 covers 16 residues. J lost 0 bases, V lost 1 base, and 5 bases had no gene match.

J is TRBJ2-1 and V is TRBV30, with 9 positions matching TRBD2. This CDR3 comprises 15 residues. Unmatched junction bases numbered 9, after V lost 1 base and J lost 8 bases. Germline V lookup: CDR1 GTSNPN, CDR2 SVGIG (reference sequence). The DNA for the CDR3 is TGTGCCTGGAGTGAAAAGCGGGGGGTACACGATGAGCAGTTCTTC. Amino acids: CAWSEKRGVHDEQFF.

This sequence joins TRBV28 and TRBJ2-1, with 12 positions matching TRBD2. Per the germline V gene, CDR1 is MDHEN and CDR2 is SYDVKM. J was trimmed by 7 bases and V by 6 bases; bases with no gene match: 10. This CDR3 has 16 residues. CDR3: CASRLLGTSGYNEQFF. The CDR3 nucleotides read TGTGCCAGCAGATTACTCGGGACTAGCGGGTATAATGAGCAGTTCTTC.